This is a list of T cell receptor beta chains from one sample in a study of cytomegalovirus exposure and HLA in healthy donors. Assay used: immunoSEQ multiplex PCR; TCRdb lists only in-frame clones, some missing. The sample has approximately 150,000 clones; approximately 72% are singletons. Sequenced sample: PBMCs. The origin of the receptors is a man in his forties in good health and CMV-seronegative. The CDR3 runs from the conserved cysteine through the conserved F or W. The D gene is left open where the match is weak. Expanded clones get a size class; other rows say once, few or many, or leave the size out.

clone size | D gene | J gene | V gene | CDR3 protein | CDR3 DNA
- | - | TRBJ2-5 | TRBV7-9 | CASSVGSPRETQYF | TGTGCCAGTAGCGTCGGGTCACCAAGGGAGACCCAGTACTTC
- | - | TRBJ1-4 | TRBV7-9 | CASSPVRTNEKLFF | TGTGCCAGCAGCCCTGTCCGAACTAATGAAAAACTGTTTTTT
- | - | TRBJ2-3 | TRBV5-6 | CASSSVSLTDTQYF | TGTGCCAGCAGTAGCGTCAGCCTCACAGATACGCAGTATTTT
few | - | TRBJ1-1 | TRBV7-2 | CASSITGNTEAFF | TGTGCCAGCAGCATTACAGGGAACACTGAAGCTTTCTTT
- | - | TRBJ2-5 | TRBV7-2 | CASSVLRERGQETQYF | TGTGCCAGCAGCGTACTCCGGGAACGAGGCCAAGAGACCCAGTACTTC
- | - | TRBJ1-4 | TRBV7-9 | CASSLARVSTEKLFF | TGTGCCAGCAGCTTAGCGAGGGTTTCTACTGAAAAACTGTTTTTT
- | - | TRBJ2-3 | TRBV19 | CASSPRRDWDTQYF | TGTGCCAGTAGTCCCCGCCGGGACTGGGATACGCAGTATTTT
once | TRBD2 | TRBJ2-3 | TRBV30 | CAWSGGLGTDTQYF | TGTGCCTGGAGTGGGGGACTAGGGACAGATACGCAGTATTTT
- | TRBD2 | TRBJ2-3 | TRBV4-1 | CASSQDRGGLLWSGATDTQYF | TGCGCCAGCAGCCAAGATCGGGGGGGGTTATTATGGAGCGGTGCAACAGATACGCAGTATTTT
few | - | TRBJ1-5 | TRBV7-8 | CASSPDRDQPQHF | TGTGCCAGCAGCCCCGACAGAGATCAGCCCCAGCATTTT
few | TRBD1 | TRBJ2-7 | TRBV18 | CASSTGQNEQYF | TGTGCCAGCTCAACGGGACAGAACGAGCAGTACTTC
few | TRBD1 | TRBJ1-2 | TRBV29-1 | CSGGHDRGDGYTF | TGCAGCGGCGGACACGACAGGGGCGACGGCTACACCTTC
once | TRBD1 | TRBJ2-6 | TRBV5-8 | CASSLGQGALSGANVLTF | TGTGCCAGCAGCTTGGGACAGGGGGCATTATCTGGGGCCAACGTCCTGACTTTC
- | - | TRBJ1-1 | TRBV9 | CASSVSTGHLRNTEAFF | TGTGCCAGCAGCGTAAGCACAGGTCACCTCCGGAACACTGAAGCTTTCTTT
- | - | TRBJ2-1 | TRBV28 | CASSLGAVTDNEQFF | TGTGCCAGCAGTTTGGGAGCGGTCACGGACAATGAGCAGTTCTTC
- | - | TRBJ1-4 | TRBV5-1 | CASSSPEGETNEKLFF | TGCGCCAGCAGCTCGCCCGAGGGCGAAACTAATGAAAAACTGTTTTTT
- | - | TRBJ1-5 | TRBV7-2 | CASSLTGRTYSNQPQHF | TGTGCCAGCAGCTTAACCGGGAGGACATATAGCAATCAGCCCCAGCATTTT
- | - | TRBJ2-7 | TRBV7-9 | CASSFHSYEQYF | TGTGCCAGCAGCTTCCACTCCTACGAGCAGTACTTC
few | TRBD1 | TRBJ1-2 | TRBV6-6 | CASSSTGRYGYTF | TGTGCCAGCAGTTCGACAGGGAGGTATGGCTACACCTTC
- | - | TRBJ2-7 | TRBV10-2 | CASSPTGTYEQYF | TGCGCCAGCAGTCCCACAGGTACCTACGAGCAGTACTTC
- | TRBD2 | TRBJ2-1 | TRBV7-7 | CASSFGTNSRRFF | TGTGCCAGCAGCTTCGGGACTAACTCCCGACGGTTCTTC
- | - | TRBJ2-2 | TRBV7-2 | CASRKDRPTGELFF | TGTGCCAGCAGAAAGGACAGACCCACCGGGGAGCTGTTTTTT
- | TRBD2 | TRBJ2-1 | TRBV5-1 | CASSRTSGRYDEQFF | TGCGCCAGCAGCCGTACTAGCGGGAGGTACGATGAGCAGTTCTTC
- | - | TRBJ2-5 | TRBV30 | CAWSVDLGQKFSQYF | TGTGCCTGGAGTGTCGATTTGGGACAAAAGTTTTCCCAGTACTTC
few | - | TRBJ2-7 | TRBV5-1 | CASSSAGNYEQYF | TGCGCCAGCAGCTCCGCGGGGAATTACGAGCAGTACTTC
once | TRBD1 | TRBJ2-1 | TRBV5-1 | CASSGPGQGTIHEQFF | TGCGCCAGCAGCGGGCCGGGACAGGGAACGATACATGAGCAGTTCTTC
- | TRBD2 | TRBJ2-1 | TRBV7-9 | CSSSSSGLAGVGEQFF | TGTTCCAGCAGCTCCTCCGGACTAGCGGGAGTTGGTGAGCAGTTCTTC
- | - | TRBJ2-5 | TRBV10-3 | CAISAEPILETQYF | TGTGCCATCAGTGCCGAACCAATACTTGAGACCCAGTACTTC
- | TRBD2 | TRBJ2-7 | TRBV5-1 | CASSLALAGVVPYEQYF | TGCGCCAGCAGCTTGGCCCTAGCGGGAGTCGTACCCTACGAGCAGTACTTC
- | - | TRBJ2-2 | TRBV29-1 | CSVVRPLTGELFF | TGCAGCGTTGTCAGGCCCCTCACCGGGGAGCTGTTTTTT
- | - | TRBJ2-1 | TRBV28 | CASSSDRGRRDNEQFF | TGTGCCAGCAGTTCCGATCGAGGGCGGAGGGACAATGAGCAGTTCTTC
- | TRBD1 | TRBJ1-2 | TRBV28 | CASSSLDRKEYGYTF | TGTGCCAGCAGTTCTCTGGACAGGAAGGAGTATGGCTACACCTTC
- | - | TRBJ1-2 | TRBV15 | CATSRGAGRGYTF | TGTGCCACCAGCAGAGGTGCAGGGAGGGGCTACACCTTC
- | - | TRBJ1-1 | TRBV6-5 | CASSYGGRGFEAFF | TGTGCCAGCAGTTACGGGGGTCGGGGGTTTGAAGCTTTCTTT
- | TRBD1 | TRBJ1-5 | TRBV2 | CASRGTGVSVEPQHF | TGTGCCAGCAGGGGGACAGGGGTATCCGTGGAGCCCCAGCATTTT
- | - | TRBJ1-1 | TRBV13 | CASSVLRELSYAFF | TGTGCCAGCAGCGTCCTCCGGGAGCTATCGTACGCTTTCTTT
- | TRBD1 | TRBJ2-5 | TRBV9 | CASSVLGQTIWQETQYF | TGTGCCAGCAGCGTATTGGGACAGACGATTTGGCAAGAGACCCAGTACTTC
- | TRBD1 | TRBJ1-2 | TRBV11-2 | CASSSRDRTNYGYTF | TGTGCCAGCAGCTCCCGGGACAGGACTAACTATGGCTACACCTTC
- | TRBD1 | TRBJ2-2 | TRBV11-2 | CASSLVLGRGNAGELFF | TGTGCCAGCAGCTTAGTGTTGGGCAGGGGGAACGCCGGGGAGCTGTTTTTT
few | - | TRBJ2-2 | TRBV4-3 | CASSWTIANTGELFF | TGCGCCAGCAGTTGGACAATAGCGAACACCGGGGAGCTGTTTTTT
few | TRBD2 | TRBJ2-7 | TRBV5-1 | CASSWDRGTSGRAYEQYF | TGCGCCAGCAGCTGGGACAGGGGGACTAGCGGGAGGGCCTACGAGCAGTACTTC
- | - | TRBJ2-1 | TRBV7-8 | CASSLDVGGLNEQFF | TGTGCCAGCAGCTTAGATGTGGGGGGATTGAATGAGCAGTTCTTC
- | TRBD2 | TRBJ2-3 | TRBV18 | CASSPLNTSGGSTDTQYF | TGTGCCAGCTCACCACTCAATACTAGCGGGGGTAGCACAGATACGCAGTATTTT
few | - | TRBJ2-7 | TRBV12-2 | CASLKATGKLYEQYF | TGTGCAAGTCTAAAAGCTACAGGGAAATTGTACGAGCAGTACTTC
- | - | TRBJ1-2 | TRBV7-9 | CASSLGGNGYTF | TGTGCCAGCAGCTTAGGGGGCAATGGCTACACCTTC
- | - | TRBJ1-5 | TRBV7-2 | CASSSYRNQPQHF | TGTGCCAGCAGCTCCTACAGGAATCAGCCCCAGCATTTT
- | - | TRBJ2-3 | TRBV10-3 | CAIGSGSVPGTDTQYF | TGTGCCATTGGCTCTGGCTCGGTACCGGGGACAGATACGCAGTATTTT
- | TRBD1 | TRBJ2-7 | TRBV6-6 | CASSRTGGVYEQYF | TGTGCCAGCAGTAGGACAGGGGGAGTGTACGAGCAGTACTTC
- | TRBD1 | TRBJ1-5 | TRBV2 | CASRGQDNQPQHF | TGTGCCAGCAGGGGACAGGACAATCAGCCCCAGCATTTT
- | TRBD1 | TRBJ1-1 | TRBV5-1 | CASSTGADTEAFF | TGCGCCAGCAGTACAGGGGCAGACACTGAAGCTTTCTTT
- | TRBD2 | TRBJ2-7 | TRBV30 | CAWIPGGGYEQYF | TGTGCCTGGATTCCCGGGGGGGGCTACGAGCAGTACTTC